This passage covers 27 T cell receptor beta chains from one sample sequenced in a study of shared clonotypes between healthy human individuals. Here immunoSEQ multiplex PCR was the method, and the copy in TCRdb shows in-frame clones only, minus some. The sample consists of 2 million to 2.5 million clones, roughly 94% of them appearing once. Sequencing input: naive CD4+ T cells sorted from blood. Subset specified: CD45RA+ positively selected. The receptors stem from a man aged 18 to 30 in good health.

The chain carries TRBV5-1 and TRBJ2-7; no firm D call. The germline V gene encodes CDR1 SGHRS and CDR2 YFSETQ. This CDR3 comprises 13 residues. The germline V and J ends were trimmed by 4 bases and 4 bases, with 12 bases remaining between them. The CDR3 DNA sequence: TGCGCCAGCAGCACAAGTGGCAGTTACGAGCAGTACTTC. Encoded protein: CASSTSGSYEQYF.

This chain joins TRBV9 and TRBJ1-1; D might be TRBD1 (6 bases). The V and J ends lost 4 bases and 4 bases respectively, with 11 bases between them. Germline CDR1 reads SGDLS; CDR2 reads YYNGEE. The CDR3 loop spans 13 amino acids. The chain's CDR3 is CASSPQGGTEAFF. The DNA for the CDR3 is TGTGCCAGCAGCCCACAGGGAGGCACTGAAGCTTTCTTT.

The chain couples TRBV7-9 to TRBJ1-4; TRBD1 might be the D (6 bases). The V gene's germline CDR1 is SEHNR and CDR2 FQNEAQ (reference sequence). V was trimmed by 2 bases and J by 4 bases, leaving 17 bases between them. The CDR3 extends over 17 amino acids. CDR3 region: CASSLRSGIGGNEKLFF. CDR3 bases: TGTGCCAGCAGCTTACGTTCGGGAATAGGGGGTAATGAAAAACTGTTTTTT.

This chain connects TRBV4-1 to TRBJ1-5; D gene unclear. V lost 1 base and J 2 bases, leaving 15 bases between the germline ends. The CDR3 sequence is 17 residues long. Per germline, CDR1 MGHRA and CDR2 YSYEKL. The CDR3 region is CASSQGTGIGGNQPQHF. The CDR3 DNA is TGCGCCAGCAGCCAAGGGACCGGGATTGGCGGCAATCAGCCCCAGCATTTT.

J is TRBJ2-7 and V is TRBV6-5; 9 bases map to TRBD1. Germline values: CDR1 MNHEY, CDR2 SVGAGI. There are 13 residues in the CDR3. V lost 2 bases, J lost 8 bases, and 4 bases stayed unmatched. Written as DNA, the CDR3 is TGTGCCAGCAGTTACCCAGGACAGGGGAAGCAGTACTTC. Its translation is CASSYPGQGKQYF.

In the case of this clone: This same CDR3 is encoded by further DNA sequences in the sample. The chain joins TRBV5-6 to TRBJ1-2, with D maybe TRBD1 (5 bases). Trimming left V 1 base short and J 8 bases short, with 12 bases between. The CDR3 has 13 residues. In germline, CDR1 is SGHDT, CDR2 YYEEEE. The CDR3 DNA reads TGTGCCAGCAGCTTGTCTGGGGGTTACGGCTACACCTTC. Translated, it gives CASSLSGGYGYTF.

The V and J genes are TRBV9 and TRBJ2-1; TRBD2 aligns across 10 bases. This CDR3 has 16 residues. The junction had 10 bases not matched to a gene; V was cut back by 1 base and J by 9 bases. In germline, CDR1 is SGDLS, CDR2 YYNGEE. The CDR3 nucleotides read TGTGCCAGCAGCGTACAAGGAGCGGGAGGGCCGACTGAGCAGTTCTTC. It specifies CASSVQGAGGPTEQFF.

This clone was counted at least ten times. V is TRBV5-4 and J is TRBJ1-1, with 9 bases that match TRBD1. The CDR3 totals 14 residues. V was clipped by 5 bases and J by 2 bases; unmatched bases: 4. CDR1 is SGHNT, CDR2 YYREEE, per germline (reference sequence). The CDR3 DNA sequence: TGTGCCAGCAGACAGACAGGGGGAAACACTGAAGCTTTCTTT. Translation: CASRQTGGNTEAFF.

This chain joins TRBV5-4 and TRBJ2-7, with D maybe TRBD1 (8 bases). Between the trimmed V and J ends, which lost 10 bases and 4 bases, there was a span of 27 bases. The CDR3 is 16 residues long. Germline CDR1 is SGHNT and CDR2 is YYREEE (reference sequence). The CDR3 sequence: CAANRGGRRDLYEQYF. CDR3 nucleotide sequence: TGTGCCGCAAACAGGGGGGGTCGCAGGGACCTGTACGAGCAGTACTTC.

This sequence joins TRBV4-1 and TRBJ2-3; D call uncertain. The ends were cut back, 1 base at V and 3 bases at J, with 11 bases in the middle. Per the germline V gene, CDR1 is MGHRA and CDR2 is YSYEKL. CDR3 length equals 15 residues. CDR3 protein: CASSQGWAVTDTQYF. CDR3 coding DNA: TGCGCCAGCAGCCAAGGTTGGGCTGTTACAGATACGCAGTATTTT.

This clone was recorded only once. The J gene is TRBJ2-7, the V gene TRBV10-3; D unclear. Germline V gives CDR1 ENHRY, CDR2 SYGVKD. V was cut by 4 bases and J by 0 bases, with 10 bases left in between. This CDR3 is 14 amino acids long. CDR3 residues: CAISGLPFSYEQYF. The CDR3 coding sequence is TGTGCCATCAGTGGGCTGCCTTTCTCCTACGAGCAGTACTTC.

The chain has TRBV5-1 and TRBJ1-2; 9 positions agree with TRBD1. Germline assignment: CDR1 SGHRS and CDR2 YFSETQ. Trimming took 0 bases from V and 7 from J; bases not matched to a gene: 10. This CDR3 contains 16 residues. CDR3 bases: TGCGCCAGCAGCTTGGTGCTGGGACAGGGTAGTGGTGGCTACACCTTC. Its translation is CASSLVLGQGSGGYTF.

CDR3: CASSLDSAGNGYTF. CDR3 DNA sequence: TGTGCCAGCAGCTTAGACTCGGCAGGGAATGGCTACACCTTC. The chain employs TRBV11-2 and TRBJ1-2; possible D gene TRBD1, 5 bases. Germline V lookup: CDR1 SGHAT, CDR2 FQNNGV. The CDR3 covers 14 residues. With 0 bases removed from V and 6 bases from J, the gap between germline ends came to 11 bases.

The gene calls are TRBV5-5 and TRBJ2-3, with D uncertain. V was clipped by 1 base and J by 3 bases, with 15 bases between them. Germline V gives CDR1 SGHKS, CDR2 YYEKEE (reference sequence). The CDR3 has 16 residues. In DNA, the CDR3 is TGTGCCAGCAGCTTGTTCAGGCAGACGGCGACAGATACGCAGTATTTT. This translates into CASSLFRQTATDTQYF.

The chain has TRBV6-6 and TRBJ2-7; D uncertain. The CDR3 runs 13 residues. V was trimmed by 2 bases and J by 6 bases, leaving 11 bases between them. Germline CDR1 MNHNY, CDR2 SVGAGI (reference sequence). This CDR3 reads CASSYPPSSEQYF. The CDR3 nucleotides read TGTGCCAGCAGTTACCCGCCTAGTAGCGAGCAGTACTTC.

This clone came up a few times. This sequence joins TRBV30 and TRBJ1-1; D gene uncertain. The CDR3 extends over 12 amino acids. The V gene's germline CDR1 is GTSNPN and CDR2 SVGIG (reference sequence). V shed 5 bases and J shed 5 bases, with 12 bases lying between them. The CDR3 DNA reads TGTGCCTGGGAGGAGGGTTTTACTGAAGCTTTCTTT. Its translation is CAWEEGFTEAFF.

About this clone: In the same sample, other DNA sequences code for this CDR3. This rearrangement joins TRBV7-9 to TRBJ1-6; D is undetermined. The V end lost 3 bases, the J end lost 4 bases, and 4 bases lay between the germline ends. The germline CDR1 and CDR2 sequences are SEHNR and FQNEAQ (reference sequence). The CDR3 has 13 residues. The CDR3: CASSLAYNSPLHF. The CDR3 DNA follows: TGTGCCAGCAGCTTGGCATATAATTCACCCCTCCACTTT.

As concerns this clone: The sample has other DNA sequences that encode this CDR3 too. The gene calls are TRBV11-2 and TRBJ2-7; TRBD1 might be the D (5 bases). Between the trimmed V and J ends, which lost 3 bases and 2 bases, there was a span of 11 bases. The CDR3 has 14 residues. Per germline, CDR1 SGHAT and CDR2 FQNNGV. The CDR3 reads CASSFLDSTYEQYF. CDR3 bases: TGTGCCAGCAGCTTCCTTGACAGCACCTACGAGCAGTACTTC.

Comment on this clone: The sample holds other DNA sequences that translate to the same CDR3. The chain uses TRBV30 and TRBJ1-1; D is ambiguous. Germline CDR1 GTSNPN, CDR2 SVGIG (reference sequence). The CDR3 is 13 residues long. The ends were cut back, 2 bases at V and 1 base at J, with 8 bases in the middle. CDR3 protein: CAWSSIGNTEAFF. The CDR3 DNA is TGTGCCTGGAGTAGTATTGGGAACACTGAAGCTTTCTTT.

This clone was recorded once. The rearrangement uses TRBV10-3 and TRBJ1-3, with D unclear. CDR3 size: 14 residues. Trimming took 4 bases from V and 4 from J, leaving 11 bases between them. From germline, CDR1 is ENHRY and CDR2 SYGVKD. The chain's CDR3 is CAISVGLSGNTIYF. CDR3 DNA: TGTGCCATCAGTGTCGGGTTGTCCGGAAACACCATATATTTT.

V and J are TRBV5-1 and TRBJ2-5; 7 bases align to TRBD2. After removal of 2 bases from V and 1 base from J, the junction contained 8 bases not matched to a gene. The V gene's germline CDR1 is SGHRS and CDR2 YFSETQ. The length of the CDR3 is 16 residues. The CDR3 here is CASSFTRTSPQETQYF. In nucleotides, the CDR3 is TGCGCCAGCAGCTTTACTCGGACTAGTCCCCAAGAGACCCAGTACTTC.

The genes are TRBV2 and TRBJ1-6, with 8 bases identical to TRBD1. The CDR3 has 14 residues. V shed 6 bases and J 9 bases; nucleotides not matched to a gene: 7. The V gene's germline CDR1 is SNHLY and CDR2 FYNNEI. This CDR3 is CASRAGGLGSPLHF. CDR3 DNA: TGTGCCAGCAGAGCAGGGGGCCTGGGTTCACCCCTCCACTTT.

In regard to this clone: Distinct nucleotide sequences in the sample also encode this CDR3. The chain has TRBV19 and TRBJ1-2; D is unclear. Germline CDR1 LNHDA, CDR2 SQIVND (reference sequence). V dropped 2 bases and J dropped 8 bases, with 6 bases sitting between them. The CDR3 is 11 residues long. DNA of the CDR3: TGTGCCAGTAGTATATCTGGGGGCTACACCTTC. Its protein is CASSISGGYTF.

This chain joins TRBV10-2 and TRBJ1-1, with TRBD1 matching 9 bases. Trimming removed 3 bases from V and 10 bases from J; junction bases left unmatched: 15. The CDR3 runs to 16 residues. The germline V gene has CDR1 WSHSY and CDR2 SAAADI. CDR3 bases: TGCGCCAGCAGTGATCCGTGGCGACAGGGGGGGTTAGGAGCTTTCTTT. It codes for CASSDPWRQGGLGAFF.

This sequence joins TRBV5-6 and TRBJ1-6; TRBD1 is a possible D gene (6 bases). V was trimmed by 4 bases and J by 8 bases, leaving 16 bases between them. The germline V gene has CDR1 SGHDT and CDR2 YYEEEE. This CDR3 is 15 amino acids long. This chain's CDR3 is CASSGTGFPDSPLHF. DNA of the CDR3: TGTGCCAGCAGCGGAACAGGGTTCCCTGATTCACCCCTCCACTTT.

V gene TRBV5-1 combines with J gene TRBJ2-3; D perhaps matches TRBD2 (5 bases). CDR1 is SGHRS, CDR2 YFSETQ, per germline. This CDR3 comprises 16 residues. Trimming took off 3 bases at V and 2 bases at J, with 16 bases between the two ends. In nucleotides, the CDR3 is TGCGCCAGCAGCTCAGTTCAGCGGATGAACACAGATACGCAGTATTTT. This translates into CASSSVQRMNTDTQYF.

The rearrangement uses TRBV5-1 and TRBJ1-1, with D maybe TRBD1 (5 bases). The CDR3 has 13 residues. CDR1 is SGHRS and CDR2 is YFSETQ in the germline V gene. Trimming left V 0 bases short and J 11 bases short, with 14 bases between. The CDR3, as DNA: TGCGCCAGCAGCTTGGGGGACGCCGGGGTGGCTTTCTTT. This gives the protein CASSLGDAGVAFF.